This note documents a single T cell receptor (beta chain) sequence. Its matching antigen is unknown. The sample is drawn from a study of T cells in Graves' hyperthyroidism and ophthalmopathy. Regarding the study as a whole: Separating ophthalmopathy from stable hyperthyroidism was achieved by a 13 V-J model.

The diagnostic basis comprised clinical symptoms, serum thyroxine and TRAb, thyroid ultrasound and orbital computed tomography. TCR beta CDR3 regions were amplified from RNA transcripts. Researchers ran a first-round RT-PCR on the TCR CDR3 using the HTBI primer set. TCRdb re-called the multiplex PCR reads through MiXCR, storing one row per CDR3 protein. In the table there are some 690,000 distinct CDR3 sequences, roughly 17% of which are singletons. The germline V gene has CDR1 MNHEY and CDR2 SMNVEV (reference sequence). V gave up 7 bases and J gave up 3 bases; unmatched junction bases: 12. The CDR3 consists of 16 residues.

The chain combines TRBV27 with TRBJ2-3; 8 nucleotides align to TRBD2. The origin of this receptor is a man aged 50-60 years with Graves' hyperthyroidism. Sequenced material: blood. The CDR3 DNA is TGTGCCAGCACTCCCCGGGGGGGAGAGGATACAGATACGCAGTATTTT. Residues: CASTPRGGEDTDTQYF.